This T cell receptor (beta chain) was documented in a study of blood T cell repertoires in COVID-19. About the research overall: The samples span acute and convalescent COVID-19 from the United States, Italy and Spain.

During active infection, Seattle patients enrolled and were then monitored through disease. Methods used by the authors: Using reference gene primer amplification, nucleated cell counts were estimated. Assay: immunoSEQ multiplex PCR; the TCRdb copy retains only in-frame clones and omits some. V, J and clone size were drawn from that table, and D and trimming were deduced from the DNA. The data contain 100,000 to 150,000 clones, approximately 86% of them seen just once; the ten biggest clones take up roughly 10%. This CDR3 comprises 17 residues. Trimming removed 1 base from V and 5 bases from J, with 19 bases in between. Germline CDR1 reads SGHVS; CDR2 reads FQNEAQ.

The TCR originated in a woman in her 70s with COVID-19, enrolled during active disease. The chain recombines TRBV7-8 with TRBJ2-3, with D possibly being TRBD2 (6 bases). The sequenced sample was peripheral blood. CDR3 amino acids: CASSLVVTSQGGDTQYF. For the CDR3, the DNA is TGTGCCAGCAGCTTAGTAGTGACTAGTCAGGGTGGAGATACGCAGTATTTT.